A single sample is the source of the 25 T cell receptor beta chains below, sequenced in a study of regulatory T cells in long-lasting Graves disease (dated by TCRdb to 2020 to 2023). The library was prepared using multiplex PCR. The instrument given in TCRdb is Illumina HiSeq 4000. To build TCR beta libraries, CDR3 regions were amplified by Arm-PCR using iRepertoire HTBI primers. TCRdb applied fastp at Q25 and MiXCR to the public reads, then kept only in-frame beta chains. Entries that share a CDR3 protein sequence are merged under the most common genes and DNA. The sample has 530,000 or so distinct CDR3 sequences on record, about 13% of them singletons. Roughly 9.7% of the sample belongs to the ten largest clones. The time point label, as the study defines it: newly diagnosed GD, antithyroid drugs for less than 3 months. For both TCR sequencing and RNA sequencing, RNA was extracted from PBMCs using TRIzol.

These sequences were also reported in another study, on T cells in Graves' hyperthyroidism and ophthalmopathy.

This material consisted of peripheral blood mononuclear cells (PBMCs), taken at new diagnosis, from a patient treated with antithyroid drugs. These receptors all come from a young man with Graves disease. Donor details come from another sample of the same person, matched by shared clones.

There are a few counts of this clonotype. A much larger clonotype is one base distant, so this may be a read error. The rearrangement links TRBV11-1 to TRBJ2-1, with 13 bases that match TRBD2. This CDR3 contains 16 residues. The germline CDR1 and CDR2 sequences are SGHAT and FQDESV (reference sequence). CDR3: CASSKWGTSGNHEQSF. The CDR3 nucleotides are TGTGCCAGCAGCAAGTGGGGGACTAGCGGGAACCATGAGCAGTCCTTC.

To note about this clonotype: Being one base from a much bigger clone, this may be a read error. The rearrangement uses TRBV24-1 and TRBJ2-1, with D perhaps TRBD2 (6 bases). Trimming removed 4 bases from V and 7 bases from J, with 13 bases in between. Germline V gene lookup returns CDR1 KGHDR and CDR2 SFDVKD. The CDR3 runs 14 residues. In DNA form, the CDR3 reads TGTGCCACCAGTGAGGGGGGATGTAGGAATGAGCAGTTCTTC. Its protein product is CATSEGGCRNEQFF.

In this sample, this clonotype turned up a few times. V is TRBV5-6 and J is TRBJ2-2; no definite D call. Trimming took off 4 bases at V and 6 bases at J, with 10 bases between the two ends. CDR1 is SGHDT, CDR2 YYEEEE, per germline. This CDR3 region has 13 residues. The CDR3 sequence: CASSPPEPGELFF. The DNA for the CDR3 is TGTGCCAGCAGCCCCCCGGAGCCCGGGGAGCTGTTTTTT.

About this clonotype: A far bigger clonotype differs at one base, so this is likely a read error. V is TRBV7-8 and J is TRBJ2-2, with a possible D match to TRBD2 (5 bases). CDR3 length: 13 amino acids. Germline-derived CDR1 and CDR2 are SGHVS and FQNEAQ. CDR3 bases: TGTGCCAGCAGTGACGGTTACACCGGGAAGCTGTTTTTT. It translates to CASSDGYTGKLFF.

The genes are TRBV25-1 and TRBJ2-3; D not resolved. The V gene's germline CDR1 is MGHDK and CDR2 SYGVNS. With 2 bases removed from V and 0 bases from J, the gap between germline ends came to 9 bases. The CDR3 is made up of 15 amino acids. CDR3 residues: CASSESPYSTDTQYF. CDR3 nucleotides: TGTGCCAGCAGTGAAAGTCCCTACAGCACAGATACGCAGTATTTT.

On this clonotype: This sequence may be a read error, since a much larger clone differs from it by one base. The rearrangement uses TRBV7-2 and TRBJ2-1; a weak D match, TRBD1 (5 bases). Looked up from germline, CDR1 is SGHTA and CDR2 is FQGNSA. The CDR3 is 13 residues long. V was trimmed by 7 bases and J by 13 bases, leaving 20 bases between them. CDR3 loop: CASTLGQGNIQFF. CDR3 in DNA: TGTGCCAGCACCTTGGGGCAGGGCAACATTCAGTTCTTC.

This clonotype was found many times. In nucleotides, the CDR3 is TGTGCCAGGGGGCAGCCCCGAGAGACCCAGTACTTC. It translates to CARGQPRETQYF. The J gene is TRBJ2-5, the V gene TRBV2, with a tentative D call TRBD1 (5 bases). Germline values: CDR1 SNHLY, CDR2 FYNNEI. V was trimmed by 9 bases and J by 4 bases, leaving 12 bases between them. This CDR3 comprises 12 residues.

This clonotype has ten or more counts. The V and J genes are TRBV29-1 and TRBJ1-2, with no clear D. The CDR3 sequence is 12 residues long. V dropped 5 bases and J dropped 3 bases, with 10 bases sitting between them. Germline V gene sequence: CDR1 SQVTM, CDR2 ANQGSEA. CDR3 in DNA: TGCAGCGTTCCTGACGGCTACTATGGCTACACCTTC. Amino acids: CSVPDGYYGYTF.

This sequence joins TRBV4-1 and TRBJ1-5, with D possibly being TRBD1 (6 bases). Per the germline V gene, CDR1 is MGHRA and CDR2 is YSYEKL. The CDR3 extends over 15 amino acids. V was shortened by 0 bases and J by 6 bases, with 12 bases between the two germline ends. CDR3 protein: CASSQEAGAIQPQHF. CDR3 nucleotides: TGCGCCAGCAGCCAAGAGGCAGGGGCAATTCAGCCCCAGCATTTT.

In its sample, this clonotype was seen many times. The chain links TRBV20-1 to TRBJ2-1; 7 nucleotides align to TRBD2. V dropped 3 bases and J dropped 10; count of bases not matched to a gene: 12. The germline CDR1 and CDR2 sequences are DFQATT and SNEGSKA (reference sequence). CDR3 length equals 14 residues. CDR3 loop: CSARPARERREQFF. The CDR3 DNA follows: TGCAGTGCTAGGCCAGCGCGGGAGAGGAGGGAGCAGTTCTTC.

In this sample, this clonotype turned up many times. The V call is TRBV7-2, the J call TRBJ2-7, with D unclear. Germline values: CDR1 SGHTA, CDR2 FQGNSA. The CDR3 extends over 13 amino acids. The ends were cut back, 3 bases at V and 3 bases at J, with 9 bases in the middle. CDR3 bases: TGTGCCAGCAGCTTCTTGGTAAACTACGAGCAGTACTTC. This codes for CASSFLVNYEQYF.

This clonotype was seen many times. The J gene is TRBJ2-1, the V gene TRBV2; a possible D gene is TRBD1 (6 bases). This CDR3 region has 15 residues. With 6 bases removed from V and 2 bases from J, the gap between germline ends came to 14 bases. Germline-derived CDR1 and CDR2 are SNHLY and FYNNEI. Here the CDR3 reads CASRDKGHPYNEQFF. In DNA, the CDR3 is TGTGCCAGCAGGGACAAGGGACATCCCTACAATGAGCAGTTCTTC.

In this sample, this clonotype turned up many times. The chain links TRBV11-1 to TRBJ2-3, with 7 bases fitting TRBD1. This CDR3 contains 15 residues. Germline V gene data show CDR1 as SGHAT and CDR2 as FQDESV (reference sequence). Unmatched junction bases numbered 6, after V lost 5 bases and J lost 1 base. The CDR3 DNA sequence: TGTGCCAGCAGCAGGCCGGGACAGCGCACAGATACGCAGTATTTT. Translated, it gives CASSRPGQRTDTQYF.

This clonotype has more than one count but fewer than ten. The chain employs TRBV18 and TRBJ1-1; 9 positions agree with TRBD1. There are 15 residues in the CDR3. The germline V gene encodes CDR1 KGHSH and CDR2 LQKENI. V gave up 3 bases and J gave up 3 bases; unmatched junction bases: 5. This chain's CDR3 is CASSPRTGADTEAFF. The CDR3 DNA reads TGTGCCAGCTCACCCCGGACAGGGGCGGACACTGAAGCTTTCTTT.

With regard to this clonotype: With a far larger clone one base away, a read error is the likely cause. The CDR3, as DNA: TGTGCCAGCAGCAGGGACGGGGGGAGGAATACGCAGTATTTT. It specifies CASSRDGGRNTQYF. The rearrangement links TRBV7-9 to TRBJ2-5; 7 nucleotides match TRBD2. Judging by the DNA end, TRBJ2-3 fits better; the J call may be wrong. In germline, CDR1 is SEHNR, CDR2 FQNEAQ (reference sequence). This CDR3 has 14 amino acids.

DNA for the CDR3: TGCGCCAGCAGCCAAGTCCACAGCGGGAGGGGGGATGAGCAGTTCTTC. It encodes CASSQVHSGRGDEQFF. The chain joins TRBV4-1 to TRBJ2-1, with 10 bases aligning to TRBD2. CDR1 is MGHRA and CDR2 is YSYEKL in the germline V gene. J was trimmed by 8 bases and V by 1 base; bases with no gene match: 8. This CDR3 region has 16 residues.

There are many counts of this clonotype. The chain combines TRBV2 with TRBJ1-1, with a weak D call TRBD1 (5 bases). Germline assignment: CDR1 SNHLY and CDR2 FYNNEI. V lost 4 bases and J lost 0, with 15 bases in between. This CDR3 has 16 residues. The CDR3 DNA follows: TGTGCCAGCAGTGGGGGGGGTGGGAACCTGAACACTGAAGCTTTCTTT. This encodes CASSGGGGNLNTEAFF.

The chain combines TRBV12-3 or TRBV12-4 with TRBJ2-7, with D possibly matching TRBD2 (6 bases). V was clipped by 4 bases and J by 3 bases, with 13 bases between them. This CDR3 has 14 residues. CDR3 in amino acids: CASSWGGGLYEQYF. As DNA, the CDR3 is TGTGCCAGCAGTTGGGGAGGCGGCCTCTACGAGCAGTACTTC.

This clonotype was counted many times. The rearrangement uses TRBV27 and TRBJ1-1; D gene ambiguous. This CDR3 comprises 14 residues. The germline CDR1 and CDR2 sequences are MNHEY and SMNVEV (reference sequence). Trimming removed 0 bases from V and 1 base from J, with 6 bases in between. The CDR3 DNA sequence: TGTGCCAGCAGTTTATCGCAGAGGAACACTGAAGCTTTCTTT. It encodes CASSLSQRNTEAFF.

In its sample, this clonotype was seen many times. The gene calls are TRBV2 and TRBJ1-1; possible D gene TRBD1, 5 bases. V was pared by 8 bases and J by 4 bases, with 20 bases between. The germline CDR1 and CDR2 sequences are SNHLY and FYNNEI. This CDR3 has 15 residues. The CDR3 here is CASSRGRTESTEAFF. In DNA, the CDR3 is TGTGCCAGCTCAAGGGGCAGAACGGAGAGCACTGAAGCTTTCTTT. Variable domain in full (rest from reference TRBV2 and TRBJ1-1): EPEVTQTPSHQVTQMGQEVILRCVPISNHLYFYWYRQILGQKVEFLVSFYNNEISEKSEIFDDQFSVERPDGSNFTLKIRSTKLEDSAMYFCASSRGRTESTEAFFGQGTRLTVV.

V is TRBV20-1 and J is TRBJ2-2; possibly TRBD1 for D (6 bases). The V and J ends lost 4 bases and 6 bases respectively, with 18 bases between them. Germline CDR1 is DFQATT and CDR2 is SNEGSKA (reference sequence). The CDR3 covers 15 residues. The CDR3 bases are TGCAGTGCTAAACAGGGAAGCGGTAGTGCCGGGGAGCTGTTTTTT. This sequence encodes CSAKQGSGSAGELFF.

This clonotype was picked up many times. The chain links TRBV12-3 or TRBV12-4 to TRBJ2-5, with D maybe TRBD2 (5 bases). The ends were cut back, 5 bases at V and 6 bases at J, with 19 bases in the middle. The CDR3 is 15 amino acids. The CDR3 nucleotides are TGTGCCAGCAGTCCCTTCGGTGATAGCGTGAAGACCCAGTACTTC. It codes for CASSPFGDSVKTQYF.

This clonotype was counted a few times. This chain links TRBV30 with TRBJ2-7; 11 bases fit TRBD1. Germline assignment: CDR1 GTSNPN and CDR2 SVGIG (reference sequence). The trim removed 3 bases at V and 5 bases at J, leaving 9 bases unmatched. The length of the CDR3 is 15 residues. CDR3 in DNA: TGTGCCTGGAGAGGTTGGACAGGGGGCTTGAACGAGCAGTACTTC. It translates to CAWRGWTGGLNEQYF.

This rearrangement joins TRBV6-1 to TRBJ2-7; possible D gene TRBD1, 7 bases. There are 14 residues in the CDR3. V shed 3 bases and J shed 2 bases, with 11 bases lying between them. In germline, CDR1 is MNHNS, CDR2 SASEGT. The CDR3 here is CASSDRGVTYEQYF. CDR3 in DNA: TGTGCCAGCAGTGACAGGGGGGTTACCTACGAGCAGTACTTC.

This clonotype was found many times. V usage is TRBV18 and J usage is TRBJ1-2, with D tentatively TRBD1 (6 bases). Germline CDR1 reads KGHSH; CDR2 reads LQKENI. This CDR3 contains 14 residues. V lost 2 bases to trimming and J lost 2 bases, with 9 bases between them. The CDR3 is CASSPGRGNYGYTF. The CDR3, as DNA: TGTGCCAGCTCACCAGGCAGGGGAAACTATGGCTACACCTTC.